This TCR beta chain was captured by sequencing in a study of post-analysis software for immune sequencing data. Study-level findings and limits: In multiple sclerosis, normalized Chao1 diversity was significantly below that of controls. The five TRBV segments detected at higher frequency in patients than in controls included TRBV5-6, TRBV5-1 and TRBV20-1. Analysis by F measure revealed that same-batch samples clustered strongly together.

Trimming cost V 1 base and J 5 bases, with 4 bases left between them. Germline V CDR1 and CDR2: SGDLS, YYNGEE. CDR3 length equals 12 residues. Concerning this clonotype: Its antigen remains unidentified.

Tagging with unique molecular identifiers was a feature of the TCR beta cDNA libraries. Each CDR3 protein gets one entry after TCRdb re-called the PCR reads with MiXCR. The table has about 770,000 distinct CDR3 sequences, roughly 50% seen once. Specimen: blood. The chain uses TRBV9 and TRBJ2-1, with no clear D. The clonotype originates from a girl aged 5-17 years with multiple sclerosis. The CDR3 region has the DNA TGTGCCAGCAGCGTAAATCACAATGAGCAGTTCTTC. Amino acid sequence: CASSVNHNEQFF.